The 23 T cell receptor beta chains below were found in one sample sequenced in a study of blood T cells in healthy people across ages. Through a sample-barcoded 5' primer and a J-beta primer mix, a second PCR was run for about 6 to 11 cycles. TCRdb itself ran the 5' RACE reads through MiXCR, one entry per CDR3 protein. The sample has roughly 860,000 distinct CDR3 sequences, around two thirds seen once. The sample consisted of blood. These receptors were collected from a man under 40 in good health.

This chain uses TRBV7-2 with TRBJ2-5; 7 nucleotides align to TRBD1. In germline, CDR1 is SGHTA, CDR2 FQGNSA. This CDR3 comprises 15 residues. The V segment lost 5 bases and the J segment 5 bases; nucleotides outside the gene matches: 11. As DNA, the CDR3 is TGTGCCAGCAGCAGGCCCGGGACAGTTTCGGAGACCCAGTACTTC. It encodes CASSRPGTVSETQYF. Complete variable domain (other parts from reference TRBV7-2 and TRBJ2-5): GAGVSQSPSNKVTEKGKDVELRCDPISGHTALYWYRQSLGQGLEFLIYFQGNSAPDKSGLPSDRFSAERTGGSVSTLTIQRTQQEDSAVYLCASSRPGTVSETQYFGPGTRLLVL.

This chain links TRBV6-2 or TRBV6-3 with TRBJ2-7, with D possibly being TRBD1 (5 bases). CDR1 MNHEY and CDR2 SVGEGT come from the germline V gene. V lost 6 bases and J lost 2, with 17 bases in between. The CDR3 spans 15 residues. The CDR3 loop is CASRTEAGFTYEQYF. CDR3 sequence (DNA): TGTGCCAGCAGGACAGAGGCAGGGTTCACCTACGAGCAGTACTTC.

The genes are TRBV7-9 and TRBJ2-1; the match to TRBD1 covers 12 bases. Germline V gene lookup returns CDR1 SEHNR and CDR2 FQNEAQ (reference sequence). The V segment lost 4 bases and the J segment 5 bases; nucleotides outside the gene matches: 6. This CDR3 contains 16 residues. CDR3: CASSYPGQGADNEQFF. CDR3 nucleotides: TGTGCCAGCAGCTACCCGGGACAGGGGGCGGACAATGAGCAGTTCTTC.

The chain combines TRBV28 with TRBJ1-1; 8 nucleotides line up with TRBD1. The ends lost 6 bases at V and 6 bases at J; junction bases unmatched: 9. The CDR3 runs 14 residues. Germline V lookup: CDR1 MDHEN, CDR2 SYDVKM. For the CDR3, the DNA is TGTGCCAGCAGGTTAACAGGGGGACCATCTGAAGCTTTCTTT. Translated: CASRLTGGPSEAFF.

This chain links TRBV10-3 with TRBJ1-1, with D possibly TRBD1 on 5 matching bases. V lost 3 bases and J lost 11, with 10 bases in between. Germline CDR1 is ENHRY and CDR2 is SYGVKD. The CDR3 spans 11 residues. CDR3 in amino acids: CAISETGAAFF. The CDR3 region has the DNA TGTGCCATCAGTGAAACCGGGGCGGCTTTCTTT.

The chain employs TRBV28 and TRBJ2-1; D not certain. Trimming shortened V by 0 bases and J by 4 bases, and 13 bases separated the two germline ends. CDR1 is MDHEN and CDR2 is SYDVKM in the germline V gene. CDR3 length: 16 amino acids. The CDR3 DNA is TGTGCCAGCAGTTTATGGCTGCAGGCCCGTTACAATGAGCAGTTCTTC. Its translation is CASSLWLQARYNEQFF.

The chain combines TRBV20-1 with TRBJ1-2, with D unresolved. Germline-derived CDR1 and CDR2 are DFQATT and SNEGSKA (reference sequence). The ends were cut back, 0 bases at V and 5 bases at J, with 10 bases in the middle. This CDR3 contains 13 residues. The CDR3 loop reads CSARDRGSYGYTF. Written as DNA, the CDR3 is TGCAGTGCTAGAGATAGAGGGTCTTATGGCTACACCTTC.

The CDR3 loop is CAISEPASGDEQFF. For the CDR3, the DNA is TGTGCCATCAGTGAGCCGGCTAGCGGCGATGAGCAGTTCTTC. The chain joins TRBV10-3 to TRBJ2-1, with 7 positions matching TRBD2. Germline trimming cut 2 bases from V and 8 bases from J; bases unmatched to any gene: 6. The germline gives CDR1 ENHRY, CDR2 SYGVKD. The CDR3 is made up of 14 amino acids.

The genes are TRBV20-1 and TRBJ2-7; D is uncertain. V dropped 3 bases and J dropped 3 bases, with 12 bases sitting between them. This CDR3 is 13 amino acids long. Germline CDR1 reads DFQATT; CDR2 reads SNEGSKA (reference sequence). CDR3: CSASRQTHYEQYF. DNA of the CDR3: TGCAGTGCTAGTAGGCAGACTCACTACGAGCAGTACTTC.

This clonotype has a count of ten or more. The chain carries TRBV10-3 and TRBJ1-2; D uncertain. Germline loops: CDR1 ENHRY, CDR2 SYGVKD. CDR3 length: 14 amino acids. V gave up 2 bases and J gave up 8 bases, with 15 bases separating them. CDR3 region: CAISEDPGTMGYTF. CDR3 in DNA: TGTGCCATCAGTGAGGACCCGGGTACTATGGGCTACACCTTC.

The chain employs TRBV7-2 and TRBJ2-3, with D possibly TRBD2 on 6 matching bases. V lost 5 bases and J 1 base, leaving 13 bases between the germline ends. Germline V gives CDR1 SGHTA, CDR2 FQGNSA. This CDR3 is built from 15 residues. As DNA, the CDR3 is TGTGCCAGCAGCCCGGAGGGCAGGGGCACAGATACGCAGTATTTT. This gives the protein CASSPEGRGTDTQYF.

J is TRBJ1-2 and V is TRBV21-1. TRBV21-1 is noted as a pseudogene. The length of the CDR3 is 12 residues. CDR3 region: CASRLRVYGYTF. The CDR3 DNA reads TGTGCCAGCAGACTGCGGGTCTATGGCTACACCTTC.

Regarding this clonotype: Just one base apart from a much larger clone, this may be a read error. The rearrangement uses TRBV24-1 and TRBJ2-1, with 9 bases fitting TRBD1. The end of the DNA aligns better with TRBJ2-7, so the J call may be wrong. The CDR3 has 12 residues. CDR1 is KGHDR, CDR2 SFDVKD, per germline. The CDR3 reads CATGTGYNEQYF. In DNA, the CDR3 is TGTGCCACCGGGACAGGGTACAATGAGCAGTACTTC.

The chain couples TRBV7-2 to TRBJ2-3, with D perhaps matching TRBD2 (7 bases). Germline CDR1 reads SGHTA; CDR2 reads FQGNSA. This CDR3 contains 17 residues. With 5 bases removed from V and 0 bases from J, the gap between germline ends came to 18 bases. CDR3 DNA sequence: TGTGCCAGCAGCCTACGGCGCGGGGGCCCTAGCACAGATACGCAGTATTTT. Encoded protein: CASSLRRGGPSTDTQYF.

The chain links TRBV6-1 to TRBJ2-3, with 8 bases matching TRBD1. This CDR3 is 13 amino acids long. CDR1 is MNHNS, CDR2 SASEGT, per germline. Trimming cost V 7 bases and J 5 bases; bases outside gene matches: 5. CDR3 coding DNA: TGTGCCAGCACCCGACAGGGGCTAGATACGCAGTATTTT. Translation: CASTRQGLDTQYF.

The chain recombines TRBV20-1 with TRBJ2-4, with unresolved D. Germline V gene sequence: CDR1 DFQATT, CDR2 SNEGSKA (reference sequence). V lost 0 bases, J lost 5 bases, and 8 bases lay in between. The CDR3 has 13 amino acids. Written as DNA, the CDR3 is TGCAGTGCTAGAGAGCCTAGTCAAAACATTCAGTACTTC. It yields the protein CSAREPSQNIQYF.

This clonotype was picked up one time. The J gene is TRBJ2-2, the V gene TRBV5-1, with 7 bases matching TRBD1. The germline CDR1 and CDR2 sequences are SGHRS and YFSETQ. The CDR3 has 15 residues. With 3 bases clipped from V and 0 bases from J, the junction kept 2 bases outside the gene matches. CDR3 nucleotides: TGCGCCAGCAGCTCGGACAGGCCGAACACCGGGGAGCTGTTTTTT. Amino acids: CASSSDRPNTGELFF.

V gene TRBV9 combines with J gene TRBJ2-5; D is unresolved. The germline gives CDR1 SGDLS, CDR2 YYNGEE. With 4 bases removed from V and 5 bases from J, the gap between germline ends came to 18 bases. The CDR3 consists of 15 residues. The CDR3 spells CASSRIPGLRETQYF. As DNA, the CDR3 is TGTGCCAGCAGCCGAATCCCGGGCCTTCGGGAGACCCAGTACTTC.

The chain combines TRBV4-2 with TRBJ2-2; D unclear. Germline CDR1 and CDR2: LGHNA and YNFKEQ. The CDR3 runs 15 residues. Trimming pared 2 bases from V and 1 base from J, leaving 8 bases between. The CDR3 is CASSQLPWNTGELFF. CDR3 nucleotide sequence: TGTGCCAGCAGCCAATTACCCTGGAACACCGGGGAGCTGTTTTTT.

CDR3 DNA sequence: TGTGCCAGCAGCTACCGGGGGGCGGGGGCCGGCAATGAGCAGTTCTTC. The encoded protein is CASSYRGAGAGNEQFF. The chain employs TRBV6-6 and TRBJ2-1; the D gene is possibly TRBD2 (7 bases). Looked up from germline, CDR1 is MNHNY and CDR2 is SVGAGI (reference sequence). This CDR3 comprises 16 residues. V lost 6 bases, J lost 6 bases, and 21 bases lay in between.

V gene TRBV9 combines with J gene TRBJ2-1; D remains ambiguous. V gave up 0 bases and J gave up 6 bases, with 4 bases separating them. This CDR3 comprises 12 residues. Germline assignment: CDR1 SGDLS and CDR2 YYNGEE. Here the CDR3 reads CASSVGSNEQFF. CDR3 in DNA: TGTGCCAGCAGCGTAGGCAGCAATGAGCAGTTCTTC.

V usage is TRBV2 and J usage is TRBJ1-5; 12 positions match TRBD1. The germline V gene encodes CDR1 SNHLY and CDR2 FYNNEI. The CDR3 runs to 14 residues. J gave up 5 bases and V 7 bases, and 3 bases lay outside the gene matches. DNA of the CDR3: TGTGCCAGCAAGGGGACAGGGGGCTATCAGCCCCAGCATTTT. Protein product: CASKGTGGYQPQHF.

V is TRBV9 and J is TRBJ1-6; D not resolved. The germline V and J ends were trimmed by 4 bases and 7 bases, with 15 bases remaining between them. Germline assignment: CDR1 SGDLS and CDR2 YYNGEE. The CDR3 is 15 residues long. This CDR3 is CASSPNGVDNSPLHF. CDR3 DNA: TGTGCCAGCAGCCCCAACGGGGTAGACAATTCACCCCTCCACTTT.